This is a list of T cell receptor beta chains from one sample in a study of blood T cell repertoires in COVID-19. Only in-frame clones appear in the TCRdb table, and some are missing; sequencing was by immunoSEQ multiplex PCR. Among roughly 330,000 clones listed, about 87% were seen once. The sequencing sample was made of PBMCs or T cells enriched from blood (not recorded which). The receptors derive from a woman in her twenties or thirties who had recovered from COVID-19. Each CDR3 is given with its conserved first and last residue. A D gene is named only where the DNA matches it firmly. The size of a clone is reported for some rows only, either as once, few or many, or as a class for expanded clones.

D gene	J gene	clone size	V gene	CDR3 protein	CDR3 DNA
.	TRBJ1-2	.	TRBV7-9	CASNPDRGGQGSGYTF	TGTGCCAGCAACCCAGACCGGGGCGGGCAGGGGAGCGGCTACACCTTC
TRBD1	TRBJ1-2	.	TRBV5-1	CASSAGQGSSGYTF	TGCGCCAGCAGCGCGGGACAGGGGTCTAGTGGCTACACCTTC
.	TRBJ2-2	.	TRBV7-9	CASRPRTANTGELFF	TGTGCCAGCAGACCCCGGACAGCGAACACCGGGGAGCTGTTTTTT
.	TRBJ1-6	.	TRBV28	CASSFAAGYNSPLHF	TGTGCCAGCAGTTTCGCGGCGGGCTATAATTCACCCCTCCACTTT
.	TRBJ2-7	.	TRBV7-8	CASSFSAETPYFYEQYF	TGTGCCAGCAGCTTTAGCGCCGAGACTCCCTACTTCTACGAGCAGTACTTC
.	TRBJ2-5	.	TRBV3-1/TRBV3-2	CASSQEGGRGKTQYF	TGTGCCAGCAGCCAAGAGGGCGGCAGGGGTAAGACCCAGTACTTC
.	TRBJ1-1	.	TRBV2	CASSERGLDAFF	TGTGCCAGCAGTGAAAGGGGCTTAGATGCTTTCTTT
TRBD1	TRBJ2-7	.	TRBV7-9	CASSLRGPYEQYF	TGTGCCAGCAGCTTAAGGGGGCCTTACGAGCAGTACTTC
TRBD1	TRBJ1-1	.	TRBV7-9	CASSLGGQGARAFF	TGTGCCAGCAGCTTGGGAGGACAGGGGGCACGAGCTTTCTTT
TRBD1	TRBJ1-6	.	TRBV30	CAFPLGTGESSPLHF	TGTGCCTTCCCACTAGGGACAGGGGAAAGTTCACCCCTCCACTTT
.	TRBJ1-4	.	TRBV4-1	CASSRPDRTNEKLFF	TGCGCCAGCAGCCGCCCGGACAGAACTAATGAAAAACTGTTTTTT
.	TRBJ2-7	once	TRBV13	CASSLGAGLYEQYF	TGTGCCAGCAGCTTAGGGGCAGGGTTATACGAGCAGTACTTC
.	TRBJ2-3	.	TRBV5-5	CASSLGARGLISADTQYF	TGTGCCAGCAGCTTGGGTGCAAGAGGGCTTATTTCCGCAGATACGCAGTATTTT
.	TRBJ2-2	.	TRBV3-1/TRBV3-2	CASSQVGGANTGELFF	TGTGCCAGCAGCCAAGTTGGGGGGGCGAATACCGGGGAGCTGTTTTTT
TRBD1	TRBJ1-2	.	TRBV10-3	CAISDSGQGARGYTF	TGTGCCATCAGTGATTCCGGACAGGGGGCACGAGGCTACACCTTC
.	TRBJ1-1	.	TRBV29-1	CSVTTETPTAFF	TGCAGCGTTACGACAGAGACTCCCACAGCTTTCTTT
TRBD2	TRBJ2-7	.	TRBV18	CASSTGLAGGLEQYF	TGTGCCAGCTCAACGGGACTAGCGGGGGGGCTCGAGCAGTACTTC
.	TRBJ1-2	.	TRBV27	CASSLGRSYGYTF	TGTGCCAGCAGTTTGGGCAGATCCTATGGCTACACCTTC
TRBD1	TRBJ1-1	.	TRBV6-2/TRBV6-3	CASSSEGAGNTEAFF	TGTGCCAGCAGTTCCGAGGGGGCTGGGAACACTGAAGCTTTCTTT
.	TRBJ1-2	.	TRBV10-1	CASSDGGDNYGYTF	TGCGCCAGCAGCGACGGAGGGGACAACTATGGCTACACCTTC
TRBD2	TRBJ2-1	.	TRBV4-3	CASSPAEAGGPNEQFF	TGCGCCAGCAGCCCCGCGGAAGCGGGGGGCCCCAATGAGCAGTTCTTC
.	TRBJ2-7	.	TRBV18	CASSPADFYEQYF	TGTGCCAGCTCACCTGCGGATTTCTACGAGCAGTACTTC
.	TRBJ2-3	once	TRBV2	CASTYSGSYSGTDTQYF	TGTGCCAGCACCTATTCCGGGTCCTACTCCGGAACAGATACGCAGTATTTT
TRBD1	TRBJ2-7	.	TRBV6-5	CASSYTTGTAYEQYF	TGTGCCAGCAGTTACACAACAGGGACAGCCTACGAGCAGTACTTC
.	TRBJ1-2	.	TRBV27	CASSPGRTDYGYTF	TGTGCCAGCAGTCCCGGCCGTACAGACTATGGCTACACCTTC
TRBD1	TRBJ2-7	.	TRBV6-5	CASGLGGQISYEQYF	TGTGCCAGCGGCCTTGGGGGACAGATTTCCTACGAGCAGTACTTC
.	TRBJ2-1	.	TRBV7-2	CASSLDRSSYNEQFF	TGTGCCAGCAGCTTAGACCGTAGCTCCTACAATGAGCAGTTCTTC
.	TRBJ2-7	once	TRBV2	CASSLGGGTLYEQYF	TGTGCCAGCAGCCTTGGGGGAGGTACCCTTTACGAGCAGTACTTC
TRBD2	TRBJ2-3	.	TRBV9	CASSVANSGGTDTQYF	TGTGCCAGCAGCGTAGCGAATAGCGGGGGAACTGATACGCAGTATTTT
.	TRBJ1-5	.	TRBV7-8	CASGGRLNQPQHF	TGTGCCAGCGGCGGCCGACTGAATCAGCCCCAGCATTTT
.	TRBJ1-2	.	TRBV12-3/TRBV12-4	CASSSARGGGYTF	TGTGCCAGCAGTTCGGCCAGGGGAGGGGGCTACACCTTC
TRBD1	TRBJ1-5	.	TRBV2	CASKTRTGSNQPQHF	TGTGCCAGCAAAACCAGGACAGGGTCTAATCAGCCCCAGCATTTT
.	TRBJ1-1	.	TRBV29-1	CSVRGRTEAFF	TGCAGCGTCCGCGGGCGGACTGAAGCTTTCTTT
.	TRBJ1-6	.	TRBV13	CASSRGPPLHF	TGTGCCAGCAGCCGCGGGCCACCCCTCCACTTT
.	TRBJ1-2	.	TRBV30	CAWSVPPGTFYTSNYGYTF	TGTGCCTGGAGTGTTCCGCCGGGGACATTCTATACCTCTAACTATGGCTACACCTTC
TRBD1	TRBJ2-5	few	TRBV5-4	CASSSDREIRETQYF	TGTGCCAGCAGCTCGGACAGGGAAATTCGAGAGACCCAGTACTTC
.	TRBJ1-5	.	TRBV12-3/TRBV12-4	CASLGEGSPQHF	TGTGCCAGCCTTGGGGAGGGTTCACCCCAGCATTTT
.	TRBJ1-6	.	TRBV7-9	CASSLDAMGTLHF	TGTGCCAGCAGCTTAGATGCAATGGGCACGCTCCACTTT
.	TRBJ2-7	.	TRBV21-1	CASRGTGRVLDEQYF	TGTGCCAGCAGGGGTACAGGGAGGGTTTTGGACGAGCAGTACTTC
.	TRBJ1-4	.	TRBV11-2	CASSLVSGANANEKLFF	TGTGCCAGCAGCTTAGTTTCAGGCGCGAATGCGAATGAAAAACTGTTTTTT
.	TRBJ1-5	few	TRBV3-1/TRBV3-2	CASSQDHNQPQHF	TGTGCCAGCAGCCAAGATCATAATCAGCCCCAGCATTTT
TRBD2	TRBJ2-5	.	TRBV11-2	CASSPLGLAGGSVETQYF	TGTGCCAGCAGCCCGCTAGGACTAGCGGGGGGGAGTGTAGAGACCCAGTACTTC
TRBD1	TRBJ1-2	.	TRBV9	CASRLRPGQGVRGYTF	TGTGCCAGCAGACTTCGTCCGGGCCAGGGGGTGAGGGGCTACACCTTC
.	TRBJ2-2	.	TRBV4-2	CASSLLIGEVSSTGELFF	TGTGCCAGCAGCCTTTTGATAGGGGAGGTCAGTAGTACCGGGGAGCTGTTTTTT
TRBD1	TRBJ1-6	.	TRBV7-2	CASSLGSTGGGSPLHF	TGTGCCAGCAGCTTAGGCTCAACAGGGGGTGGTTCACCCCTCCACTTT
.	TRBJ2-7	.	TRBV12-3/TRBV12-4	CASSLPGPEQYF	TGTGCCAGCAGCTTGCCGGGTCCCGAGCAGTACTTC
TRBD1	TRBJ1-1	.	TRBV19	CASSIKGGAQAFF	TGTGCCAGTAGTATAAAAGGGGGCGCGCAGGCTTTCTTT
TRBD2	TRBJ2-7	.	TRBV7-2	CASSLLAGAYEQYF	TGTGCCAGCAGCCTACTAGCGGGGGCCTACGAGCAGTACTTC
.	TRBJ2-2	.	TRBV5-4	CASSLEGGHSNTGELFF	TGTGCCAGCAGCTTGGAGGGGGGGCATTCGAACACCGGGGAGCTGTTTTTT
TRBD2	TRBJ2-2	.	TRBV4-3	CASSTERGPTGELFF	TGCGCCAGCAGTACCGAGCGGGGTCCCACCGGGGAGCTGTTTTTT
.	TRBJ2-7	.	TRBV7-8	CASSLAVSYEQYF	TGTGCCAGCAGCTTAGCCGTGTCTTACGAGCAGTACTTC
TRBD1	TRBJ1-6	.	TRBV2	CASRGDSFNSPLHF	TGTGCCAGCAGGGGGGACAGCTTTAATTCACCCCTCCACTTT
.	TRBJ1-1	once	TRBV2	CASSEDKNTEAFF	TGTGCCAGCAGTGAGGACAAGAACACTGAAGCTTTCTTT
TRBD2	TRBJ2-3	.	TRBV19	CASSESGGADTQYF	TGTGCCAGTAGTGAAAGCGGGGGGGCAGATACGCAGTATTTT
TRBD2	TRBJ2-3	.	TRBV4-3	CASSQVTSGADTQYF	TGCGCCAGCAGCCAAGTCACTAGCGGGGCAGATACGCAGTATTTT
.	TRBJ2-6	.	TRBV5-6	CASSLGAALSGANVLTF	TGTGCCAGCAGCTTGGGGGCAGCCCTCTCTGGGGCCAACGTCCTGACTTTC
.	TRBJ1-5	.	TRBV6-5	CASTIFPGLNQPQHF	TGTGCCAGCACCATATTCCCGGGACTAAATCAGCCCCAGCATTTT
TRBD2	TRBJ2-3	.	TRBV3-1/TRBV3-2	CASSRPPGTSGGEKDTQYF	TGTGCCAGCAGCCGACCTCCCGGGACTAGCGGGGGGGAGAAAGATACGCAGTATTTT